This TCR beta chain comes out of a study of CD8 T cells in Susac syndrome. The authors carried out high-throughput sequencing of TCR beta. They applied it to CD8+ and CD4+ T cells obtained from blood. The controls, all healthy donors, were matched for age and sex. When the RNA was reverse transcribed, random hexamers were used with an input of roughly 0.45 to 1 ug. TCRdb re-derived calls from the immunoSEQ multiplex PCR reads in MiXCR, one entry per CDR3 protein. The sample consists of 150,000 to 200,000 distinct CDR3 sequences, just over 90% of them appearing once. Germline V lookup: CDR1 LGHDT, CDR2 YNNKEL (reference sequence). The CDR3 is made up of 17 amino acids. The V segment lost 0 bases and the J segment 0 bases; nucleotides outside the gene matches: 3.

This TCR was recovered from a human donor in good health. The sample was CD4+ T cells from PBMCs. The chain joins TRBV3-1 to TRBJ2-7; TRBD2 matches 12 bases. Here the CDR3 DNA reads TGTGCCAGCAGCCAAGAAAGACTAGCGGGAGTCTCCTACGAGCAGTACTTC. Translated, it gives CASSQERLAGVSYEQYF.